The 27 T cell receptor beta chains listed next were all sequenced from one sample in a study of blood T cells in healthy people across ages. Then a second PCR, running roughly 6 to 11 cycles, was carried out with a sample-barcoded 5' primer and a J-beta primer mix. MiXCR, applied by TCRdb to the 5' RACE reads, yields one record per CDR3 protein. The profile shows roughly 1,100,000 distinct CDR3 sequences, around 27% of them singletons. The sample was also linked to a second study, of T cells of mothers and their children.

The sample was blood. The receptors shown here come from a girl aged 2 to 10 in good health.

This clonotype was counted only a few times. The gene calls are TRBV2 and TRBJ2-5, with TRBD2 as a possible D gene (5 bases). The J call is uncertain, as TRBJ2-7 better fits the DNA end. The CDR3 covers 12 residues. Looked up from germline, CDR1 is SNHLY and CDR2 is FYNNEI. The CDR3 nucleotides read TGTGCCAGCACGTTTACGGGGAGCGAGCAGTACTTC. Translated, it gives CASTFTGSEQYF.

The CDR3 protein is CASSEALGANEQFF. The DNA for the CDR3 is TGTGCCAGCAGCGAAGCTCTCGGGGCCAATGAGCAGTTCTTC. The chain uses TRBV7-2 and TRBJ2-1; D possibly matches TRBD1 or TRBD2 (5 bases each). This CDR3 is built from 14 residues. V lost 5 bases to trimming and J lost 6 bases, with 14 bases between them. From germline, CDR1 is SGHTA and CDR2 FQGNSA.

The genes are TRBV15 and TRBJ2-3; 8 bases agree with TRBD2. Germline V gene data show CDR1 as LNHNV and CDR2 as YYDKDF (reference sequence). V was clipped by 3 bases and J by 2 bases; unmatched bases: 7. The CDR3 runs to 16 residues. This CDR3 reads CATSSLPGLDTDTQYF. The CDR3 coding sequence is TGTGCCACCAGCAGCTTGCCGGGACTAGACACAGATACGCAGTATTTT. The full variable domain, completed using reference TRBV15 and TRBJ2-3, is DAMVIQNPRYQVTQFGKPVTLSCSQTLNHNVMYWYQQKSSQAPKLLFHYYDKDFNNEADTPDNFQSRRPNTSFCFLDIRSPGLGDTAMYLCATSSLPGLDTDTQYFGPGTRLTVL.

This clonotype has more than one count but fewer than ten. The chain combines TRBV27 with TRBJ2-3, with D hard to call. Germline V gives CDR1 MNHEY, CDR2 SMNVEV (reference sequence). V was shortened by 1 base and J by 2 bases, with 10 bases between the two germline ends. The CDR3 has 15 residues. In nucleotides, the CDR3 is TGTGCCAGCAGTTTATTGCCAGCCCCCACAGATACGCAGTATTTT. Translated: CASSLLPAPTDTQYF.

The table lists this clonotype with a few counts. J is TRBJ1-2 and V is TRBV20-1; 11 nucleotides align to TRBD1. CDR3 length equals 17 residues. Trimming took 2 bases from V and 4 from J; bases not matched to a gene: 12. In germline, CDR1 is DFQATT, CDR2 SNEGSKA (reference sequence). The CDR3 DNA is TGCAGTGCTAGAATACTGGACAGGGGGCGCGTTGTCTATGGCTACACCTTC. Its translation is CSARILDRGRVVYGYTF.

This clonotype was seen a few times. The CDR3 loop reads CASSEPSGWNEQYF. CDR3 coding DNA: TGTGCCAGCAGTGAGCCTAGCGGATGGAACGAGCAGTACTTC. This sequence joins TRBV25-1 and TRBJ2-7; 7 bases are shared with TRBD2. The V and J ends lost 3 bases and 5 bases, in that order; junction bases with no gene match: 7. Germline CDR1 is MGHDK and CDR2 is SYGVNS. The CDR3 consists of 14 residues.

The table lists this clonotype with a few counts. The rearrangement links TRBV6-5 to TRBJ2-1, with TRBD2 identical over 10 bases. The CDR3 has 17 residues. Looked up from germline, CDR1 is MNHEY and CDR2 is SVGAGI. The V and J ends lost 4 bases and 3 bases, in that order; junction bases with no gene match: 9. This chain's CDR3 is CASSWNYLAGGYNEQFF. Written as DNA, the CDR3 is TGTGCCAGCAGTTGGAACTACTTAGCGGGAGGCTACAATGAGCAGTTCTTC.

This clonotype occurred a few times. The chain joins TRBV29-1 to TRBJ2-5; D unclear. Trimming removed 0 bases at V and 1 base at J, with 12 bases between. CDR3 length equals 15 residues. CDR1 and CDR2 (germline): SQVTM, ANQGSEA. The CDR3 here is CSVEESTGGQETQYF. In nucleotides, the CDR3 is TGCAGCGTTGAAGAATCAACGGGTGGCCAAGAGACCCAGTACTTC.

The rearrangement links TRBV12-3 or TRBV12-4 to TRBJ1-2; TRBD1 is a possible D gene (5 bases). V dropped 2 bases and J dropped 8 bases, with 15 bases sitting between them. This CDR3 has 14 residues. Here the CDR3 reads CASSLSGHLSGYTF. CDR3 bases: TGTGCCAGCAGTTTAAGTGGACACCTATCGGGCTACACCTTC.

The chain combines TRBV7-2 with TRBJ2-7; 14 bases agree with TRBD2. CDR3 length equals 16 residues. After removal of 5 bases from V and 3 bases from J, the junction contained 6 bases not matched to a gene. Germline V gene lookup returns CDR1 SGHTA and CDR2 FQGNSA. Written as DNA, the CDR3 is TGTGCCAGCAGCCTAAGGACTAGCGGGAGGAACTACGAGCAGTACTTC. Its translation is CASSLRTSGRNYEQYF.

The genes are TRBV3-1 and TRBJ2-3, with D possibly being TRBD2 (5 bases). Germline V gene lookup returns CDR1 LGHDT and CDR2 YNNKEL (reference sequence). V dropped 4 bases and J dropped 2 bases, with 13 bases sitting between them. The CDR3 length is 15 residues. CDR3 bases: TGTGCCAGCAGCCCGGCCGACTACGACACAGATACGCAGTATTTT. Amino acids: CASSPADYDTDTQYF.

Regarding this clonotype: One end of the junction varies from germline; a read error may be responsible. V gene TRBV4-1 combines with J gene TRBJ1-5; no firm D call. Germline V gene sequence: CDR1 MGHRA, CDR2 YSYEKL. The CDR3 covers 18 residues. In DNA, the CDR3 is TGCGCCAGCAGCCAAGATCGTCAGGCAGGAGGGTCCAATCAGCCCCACCATTTT. It is translated as CASSQDRQAGGSNQPHHF.

V gene TRBV25-1 combines with J gene TRBJ1-6, with unresolved D. Deletions cut 5 bases from V and 8 bases from J, with 16 bases between. The CDR3 runs 15 residues. From germline, CDR1 is MGHDK and CDR2 SYGVNS. This CDR3 is CASSIGPSLYSPLHF. For the CDR3, the DNA is TGTGCCAGCAGTATAGGTCCGTCCCTTTATTCACCCCTCCACTTT. Filled out from reference TRBV25-1 and TRBJ1-6, the complete variable domain reads EADIYQTPRYLVIGTGKKITLECSQTMGHDKMYWYQQDPGMELHLIHYSYGVNSTEKGDLSSESTVSRIRTEHFPLTLESARPSHTSQYLCASSIGPSLYSPLHFGNGTRLTVT.

The chain combines TRBV23-1 with TRBJ2-7, with a weak D call TRBD2 (6 bases). TRBV23-1 qualifies as an ORF whose function is uncertain. The V end was cut by 0 bases, the J end by 1 base, with 19 bases between. The CDR3 is 18 amino acids. The CDR3 spells CASSQSIKPGDVSYEQYF. The CDR3 DNA sequence: TGCGCCAGCAGTCAATCGATAAAGCCGGGGGATGTGTCCTACGAGCAGTACTTC.

V gene TRBV28 combines with J gene TRBJ2-7; D is unclear. Germline CDR1 and CDR2: MDHEN and SYDVKM. Trimming cost V 8 bases and J 6 bases, with 17 bases left between them. The CDR3 extends over 13 amino acids. The CDR3 is CASSYPLGSEQYF. DNA for the CDR3: TGTGCCAGCTCCTACCCTCTGGGAAGCGAGCAGTACTTC.

The CDR3 sequence: CASRADLWVYEQYF. Here the CDR3 DNA reads TGCGCCAGCAGGGCCGACTTGTGGGTCTACGAGCAGTACTTC. The V and J genes are TRBV5-1 and TRBJ2-7; no definite D call. The CDR3 runs 14 residues. V was trimmed by 5 bases and J by 3 bases, leaving 15 bases between them. Germline V gene data show CDR1 as SGHRS and CDR2 as YFSETQ.

On this clonotype itself: Possible read error: a much larger clone is one base away. The chain couples TRBV24-1 to TRBJ1-1; no reliable D call. The CDR3 loop spans 12 amino acids. V was shortened by 4 bases and J by 1 base, with 3 bases between the two germline ends. Germline V gene lookup returns CDR1 KGHDR and CDR2 SFDVKD. CDR3 bases: TGTGCCACCAGTGACCCGAACACTGAAGCTTTCTTT. Translation: CATSDPNTEAFF.

This clonotype was observed a handful of times. The chain links TRBV5-1 to TRBJ2-2; tentative D call: TRBD1 (6 bases). CDR1 SGHRS and CDR2 YFSETQ come from the germline V gene. Trimming removed 5 bases from V and 1 base from J, with 15 bases in between. This CDR3 has 16 residues. DNA for the CDR3: TGCGCCAGCAGTCATACCCCACAGGGGAACACCGGGGAGCTGTTTTTT. It codes for CASSHTPQGNTGELFF.

The chain uses TRBV6-2 or TRBV6-3 and TRBJ1-1, with D uncertain. The CDR3 sequence is 14 residues long. V gave up 5 bases and J gave up 3 bases, with 13 bases separating them. Germline CDR1 reads MNHEY; CDR2 reads SVGEGT. The CDR3: CASSVDSPYTEAFF. For the CDR3, the DNA is TGTGCCAGCAGTGTGGATTCTCCTTACACTGAAGCTTTCTTT.

The chain is built from TRBV19 and TRBJ1-1; D remains unclear. The CDR3 has 14 amino acids. CDR1 is LNHDA, CDR2 SQIVND, per germline (reference sequence). Trimming shortened V by 5 bases and J by 0 bases, and 10 bases separated the two germline ends. DNA for the CDR3: TGTGCCAGTAGTCGAGTGTCCGTGAACACTGAAGCTTTCTTT. This codes for CASSRVSVNTEAFF.

A few counts support this clonotype. The chain is built from TRBV4-1 and TRBJ2-5, with D perhaps being TRBD1 or TRBD2 (5 bases each). The germline V gene encodes CDR1 MGHRA and CDR2 YSYEKL. The CDR3 consists of 15 residues. V lost 6 bases, J lost 2 bases, and 16 bases lay in between. The CDR3 DNA reads as TGCGCCAGCAGGCTCTCGGGGCGTCCACAAGAGACCCAGTACTTC. It specifies CASRLSGRPQETQYF.

This clonotype has only a few counts. The chain combines TRBV25-1 with TRBJ1-2; weak D call: TRBD1 (5 bases). Germline V gene sequence: CDR1 MGHDK, CDR2 SYGVNS. The CDR3 contains 12 residues. V shed 8 bases and J shed 7 bases, with 14 bases lying between them. CDR3 in DNA: TGTGCCAGCGCTGGGGGTAGGGGTGGCTACACCTTC. Its translation is CASAGGRGGYTF.

The chain joins TRBV9 to TRBJ2-7; D ambiguous. Trimming left V 1 base short and J 6 bases short, with 14 bases between. CDR1 is SGDLS, CDR2 YYNGEE, per germline. This CDR3 spans 14 amino acids. CDR3 in amino acids: CASSVYPGSLEQYF. CDR3 sequence (DNA): TGTGCCAGCAGCGTATATCCAGGTTCTCTCGAGCAGTACTTC. The whole variable domain, filled in from reference TRBV9 and TRBJ2-7, reads DSGVTQTPKHLITATGQRVTLRCSPRSGDLSVYWYQQSLDQGLQFLIQYYNGEERAKGNILERFSAQQFPDLHSELNLSSLELGDSALYFCASSVYPGSLEQYFGPGTRLTVT.

The chain uses TRBV7-9 and TRBJ1-3, with a tentative D call TRBD1 (5 bases). The CDR3 contains 15 residues. The germline V gene encodes CDR1 SEHNR and CDR2 FQNEAQ (reference sequence). V was trimmed by 1 base and J by 4 bases, leaving 11 bases between them. As DNA, the CDR3 is TGTGCCAGCAGCTTAGAGACAGTCCGGGGAAACACCATATATTTT. It specifies CASSLETVRGNTIYF.

The chain employs TRBV27 and TRBJ2-2, with D perhaps matching TRBD2 (5 bases). Trimming stripped 6 bases from V and 5 bases from J, with 16 bases between. CDR1 MNHEY and CDR2 SMNVEV come from the germline V gene (reference sequence). The CDR3 sequence is 15 residues long. The CDR3, as DNA: TGTGCCAGCAGCCCACTCGACCGAGGGACCGGGGAGCTGTTTTTT. It yields the protein CASSPLDRGTGELFF.

This clonotype occurred a few times. The chain is built from TRBV28 and TRBJ2-3; TRBD1 matches at 7 bases. V was pared by 3 bases and J by 2 bases, with 5 bases of the junction left unmatched. The CDR3 has 15 residues. CDR1 and CDR2 (germline): MDHEN, SYDVKM. CDR3 amino acids: CASSFRDRPTDTQYF. The CDR3 nucleotides are TGTGCCAGCAGTTTCCGGGACAGACCCACAGATACGCAGTATTTT.

The rearrangement uses TRBV7-3 and TRBJ1-1; TRBD1 matches at 7 bases. From germline, CDR1 is SGHTA and CDR2 FQGTGA. The CDR3 is 13 residues long. Losses at the gene ends were 5 bases for V and 10 bases for J; bases not matched to a gene: 10. The DNA for the CDR3 is TGTGCCAGCAGCGCCACAGGGGATTCGGCAGCTTTCTTT. Translating it yields CASSATGDSAAFF.